This is a list of T cell receptor beta chains from one sample in a study of control samples from healthy donors and cancer patients. TCRdb's table, derived via immunoSEQ multiplex PCR, lists solely in-frame clones and lacks some. The sample has 120,000 to 150,000 clones, approximately 91% seen once; the top ten hold approximately 3.2%. Source material: blood. These TCRs come from a young man in good health. CDR3s leave out the opening cysteine and the closing phenylalanine or tryptophan. The order of the fields is CDR3 protein, J gene, V gene.

CDR3 protein: ASSWDSPSSYNEQF
J gene: TRBJ2-1
V gene: TRBV27

CDR3 protein: ASSYDRPGGDTEAF
J gene: TRBJ1-1
V gene: TRBV7-2

CDR3 protein: ASSLAGSPPHEQY
J gene: TRBJ2-7
V gene: TRBV5-6

CDR3 protein: ACPGSSGANVLT
J gene: TRBJ2-6
V gene: TRBV30

CDR3 protein: ASSEMGGPQY
J gene: TRBJ2-5
V gene: TRBV6-1

CDR3 protein: AWSKGGWDEKLF
J gene: TRBJ1-4
V gene: TRBV30

CDR3 protein: ASSGTNNYGYT
J gene: TRBJ1-2
V gene: TRBV25-1

CDR3 protein: ASSLFRTGNTEAF
J gene: TRBJ1-1
V gene: TRBV6-5

CDR3 protein: ASREGRGQTGELF
J gene: TRBJ2-2
V gene: TRBV6-5

CDR3 protein: ASSQSPGTGELF
J gene: TRBJ2-2
V gene: TRBV16

CDR3 protein: SASLYTPSSYEQY
J gene: TRBJ2-7
V gene: TRBV20-1

CDR3 protein: ATSRDNRATDTQY
J gene: TRBJ2-3
V gene: TRBV15

CDR3 protein: ASSLDGSEQY
J gene: TRBJ2-7
V gene: TRBV11-3

CDR3 protein: ASSENEGGRRNGYT
J gene: TRBJ1-2
V gene: TRBV6-1

CDR3 protein: ASSPLDRGYGYT
J gene: TRBJ1-2
V gene: TRBV11-2

CDR3 protein: ASSIGTGGGYT
J gene: TRBJ1-2
V gene: TRBV19

CDR3 protein: ASSVDPAGSYEQY
J gene: TRBJ2-7
V gene: TRBV9